This record covers a single TCR beta chain. What it binds is unknown. This record belongs to a study of shared clonotypes between healthy human individuals. Study details: Three plates each covered CD4 naive and memory; CD8 naive two, CD8 memory one. Broader study findings: It was observed that roughly 5.5% of naive CD4 clonotypes were shared across a handful of donors.

The donors, all of them Caucasian adults, lived in Nashville, Tennessee. Repertoires were generated with immunoSEQ multiplex PCR, while TCRdb's copy carries only in-frame clones and drops some. Of hundreds of thousands of clones in the sample, roughly 70% were seen once. V was clipped by 3 bases and J by 5 bases, with 6 bases between them. The CDR3 length is 12 residues. Germline values: CDR1 SGHRS, CDR2 YFSETQ. This receptor was taken from a woman aged 25-40 years in good health. Sequences were obtained from memory CD4+ T cells sorted from blood. Subset of the sample: CD45RA-negative fraction. V is TRBV5-1 and J is TRBJ2-1; D ambiguous. The CDR3 loop reads CASSSQNNEQFF. The CDR3 nucleotides are TGCGCCAGCAGCTCGCAAAACAATGAGCAGTTCTTC.